A single T cell receptor beta chain is shown here with its context. The target antigen is unknown. The CDR3 extends over 13 amino acids. The germline V gene has CDR1 LNHDA and CDR2 SQIVND (reference sequence). Here immunoSEQ multiplex PCR was the method, and the copy in TCRdb shows in-frame clones only, minus some. Among more than 85,000 clones listed, less than 95% were seen once. This entry is derived from a study of T cell responses to AZD1222 COVID-19 vaccine. Overall study findings and caveats: Breadth and depth of Spike-specific TCRs rose after two AZD1222 doses. In the spike-specific TCR repertoire, nearly half reportedly target unmutated variant regions.

The TCR originated in an adult in good health. The sequenced sample was peripheral blood, obtained on day 0 of AZD1222 vaccination. The chain recombines TRBV19 with TRBJ2-7; D might be TRBD2 (6 bases). This CDR3 reads CASEGAGSYEQYF. The CDR3 DNA sequence: TGTGCGAGTGAAGGTGCGGGGTCCTACGAGCAGTACTTC.